Presented here are 25 T cell receptor beta chains from one specimen sequenced in a study of long-term antiretroviral therapy in people with HIV. The assay, immunoSEQ v3.0, was run at survey level. Assay used: immunoSEQ multiplex PCR; TCRdb lists only in-frame clones, some missing. The data contain about 39,000 clones, about 90% of them singletons. The starting material was unsorted PBMCs, obtained 1.2 years after starting antiretroviral therapy. Every receptor here comes from a woman aged 45-65 years with HIV.

The chain uses TRBV11-3 and TRBJ2-3; 8 bases line up with TRBD2. The CDR3 covers 15 residues. Looked up from germline, CDR1 is SGHNT and CDR2 is YENEEA. V shed 5 bases, J shed 1 base, and the junction held 5 bases outside the gene matches. DNA of the CDR3: TGTGCCAGCAGCCCGTCTAGCGGGCGCACAGATACGCAGTATTTT. Its translation: CASSPSSGRTDTQYF.

This clone was observed once. The chain combines TRBV6-6 with TRBJ1-1, with 8 bases lining up with TRBD1. The CDR3 totals 12 residues. Trimming removed 6 bases from V and 7 bases from J; junction bases left unmatched: 4. Germline V CDR1 and CDR2: MNHNY, SVGAGI (reference sequence). CDR3 loop: CASRSGTGEAFF. CDR3 DNA sequence: TGTGCCAGCAGATCCGGGACAGGTGAAGCTTTCTTT.

J is TRBJ2-7 and V is TRBV10-1, with D unresolved. The CDR3 is 15 amino acids. V lost 0 bases and J 4 bases, leaving 13 bases between the germline ends. The germline gives CDR1 WNHNN, CDR2 SYGVQD (reference sequence). CDR3 nucleotide sequence: TGCGCCAGCAGTGAGTCAGTACGGTCGAAATACGAGCAGTACTTC. Residues: CASSESVRSKYEQYF.

This chain links TRBV18 with TRBJ1-4; 10 nucleotides align to TRBD1. V shed 4 bases, J shed 7 bases, and the junction held 12 bases outside the gene matches. The CDR3 totals 17 residues. Germline assignment: CDR1 KGHSH and CDR2 LQKENI. The chain's CDR3 is CASSQGTGASGGEKLFF. In DNA form, the CDR3 reads TGTGCCAGCTCACAGGGGACAGGGGCCTCGGGAGGTGAAAAACTGTTTTTT.

The chain links TRBV7-3 to TRBJ2-2; 12 nucleotides match TRBD2. The ends lost 2 bases at V and 6 bases at J; junction bases unmatched: 1. CDR3 size: 15 residues. Germline values: CDR1 SGHTA, CDR2 FQGTGA. CDR3 coding DNA: TGTGCCAGCAGCTTACCTAGCGGGGGGGCCGGGGAGCTGTTTTTT. Translating gives CASSLPSGGAGELFF.

The V call is TRBV7-2, the J call TRBJ2-5; 8 positions agree with TRBD2. The V gene's germline CDR1 is SGHTA and CDR2 FQGNSA. The CDR3 loop spans 18 amino acids. Trimming cost V 4 bases and J 5 bases; bases outside gene matches: 18. The CDR3 loop reads CASSSLYTGGDLGETQYF. The DNA of the CDR3 is TGTGCCAGCAGCTCCCTTTATACCGGGGGGGATCTTGGGGAGACCCAGTACTTC.

The gene calls are TRBV7-6 and TRBJ2-7; 8 nucleotides line up with TRBD1. V gave up 5 bases and J gave up 2 bases; unmatched junction bases: 8. The CDR3 consists of 15 residues. Germline lookup yields CDR1 SGHVS and CDR2 FNYEAQ. The CDR3 region is CASSPRGPVPYEQYF. CDR3 bases: TGTGCCAGCAGCCCCAGGGGGCCAGTCCCCTACGAGCAGTACTTC. The whole variable domain, filled in from reference TRBV7-6 and TRBJ2-7, reads GAGVSQSPRYKVTKRGQDVALRCDPISGHVSLYWYRQALGQGPEFLTYFNYEAQQDKSGLPNDRFSAERPEGSISTLTIQRTEQRDSAMYRCASSPRGPVPYEQYFGPGTRLTVT.

The chain employs TRBV7-2 and TRBJ2-1, with D perhaps TRBD2 (5 bases). The CDR3 runs 14 residues. Germline lookup yields CDR1 SGHTA and CDR2 FQGNSA. V was trimmed by 5 bases and J by 3 bases, leaving 11 bases between them. CDR3 nucleotides: TGTGCCAGCAGCCAAGCCGGGAACTACAATGAGCAGTTCTTC. Protein: CASSQAGNYNEQFF. The entire variable domain, with the rest obtained from reference TRBV7-2 and TRBJ2-1, is as follows: GAGVSQSPSNKVTEKGKDVELRCDPISGHTALYWYRQSLGQGLEFLIYFQGNSAPDKSGLPSDRFSAERTGGSVSTLTIQRTQQEDSAVYLCASSQAGNYNEQFFGPGTRLTVL.

This chain connects TRBV6-1 to TRBJ2-2, with D tentatively TRBD2 (7 bases). V was clipped by 4 bases and J by 1 base, with 19 bases between them. This CDR3 contains 18 residues. Germline V gene lookup returns CDR1 MNHNS and CDR2 SASEGT. CDR3: CASSVLGGAGRNTGELFF. The CDR3 DNA sequence: TGTGCCAGCAGTGTTTTAGGGGGAGCGGGGAGGAACACCGGGGAGCTGTTTTTT.

J is TRBJ2-7 and V is TRBV18; TRBD2 matches at 15 bases. J lost 5 bases, V lost 8 bases, and 4 bases had no gene match. Germline lookup yields CDR1 KGHSH and CDR2 LQKENI. The CDR3 runs to 14 residues. The CDR3 protein is CASNGLAGGNEQYF. The CDR3 nucleotides read TGTGCCAGCAACGGACTAGCGGGGGGGAACGAGCAGTACTTC.

The rearrangement uses TRBV25-1 and TRBJ2-3, with 7 bases aligning to TRBD2. This CDR3 contains 12 residues. Germline V gene sequence: CDR1 MGHDK, CDR2 SYGVNS. The trim removed 6 bases at V and 3 bases at J, leaving 0 bases unmatched. CDR3 amino acids: CASRGGTDTQYF. The CDR3 nucleotides are TGTGCCAGCAGGGGGGGGACAGATACGCAGTATTTT.

The gene calls are TRBV30 and TRBJ2-7, with TRBD1 matching 7 bases. The germline CDR1 and CDR2 sequences are GTSNPN and SVGIG (reference sequence). The CDR3 runs 12 residues. Trimming cost V 3 bases and J 3 bases; bases outside gene matches: 2. Written as DNA, the CDR3 is TGTGCCTGGAGAGGGGACAGCTACGAGCAGTACTTC. Amino acid sequence: CAWRGDSYEQYF.

This chain uses TRBV6-1 with TRBJ2-1, with TRBD2 matching 9 bases. V was pared by 6 bases and J by 4 bases, with 4 bases of the junction left unmatched. Germline V gene data show CDR1 as MNHNS and CDR2 as SASEGT. This CDR3 has 14 amino acids. The DNA of the CDR3 is TGTGCCAGCAGGAGCGGGGGGACTTACAATGAGCAGTTCTTC. Its translation: CASRSGGTYNEQFF.

The CDR3 region has the DNA TGTGCCATCAGGGGACCGAGCACTGAAGCTTTCTTT. Its translation: CAIRGPSTEAFF. The chain joins TRBV10-3 to TRBJ1-1, with TRBD1 as a possible D gene (5 bases). V lost 6 bases, J lost 4 bases, and 9 bases lay in between. CDR1 is ENHRY and CDR2 is SYGVKD in the germline V gene. The CDR3 consists of 12 residues.

A single count supports this clone. The chain employs TRBV6-5 and TRBJ2-1; the match to TRBD2 covers 11 bases. V lost 2 bases to trimming and J lost 13 bases; unmatched junction nucleotides: 13. The CDR3 contains 16 residues. The germline CDR1 and CDR2 sequences are MNHEY and SVGAGI. The CDR3 is CASSYTVSLAGGPQFF. CDR3 bases: TGTGCCAGCAGTTACACGGTTAGCCTAGCGGGGGGTCCTCAGTTCTTC.

This clone was counted a single time. The chain employs TRBV5-1 and TRBJ2-1; 13 positions match TRBD2. The CDR3 is 16 amino acids. The germline V gene has CDR1 SGHRS and CDR2 YFSETQ. V trimming: 2 bases; J trimming: 15 bases; junction bases outside the gene matches: 14. CDR3 in DNA: TGCGCCAGCAGCTTTGGACTAGCGGGGGCCGGTTCGGCCCCGTTCTTC. Its protein product is CASSFGLAGAGSAPFF.

This chain connects TRBV7-3 to TRBJ2-7; the D call may be TRBD1 or TRBD2 (5 bases each). The CDR3 totals 15 residues. The germline gives CDR1 SGHTA, CDR2 FQGTGA. Trimming pared 5 bases from V and 0 bases from J, leaving 14 bases between. CDR3 sequence: CASSRLGDGSYEQYF. Here the CDR3 DNA reads TGTGCCAGCAGCCGACTTGGGGACGGCTCCTACGAGCAGTACTTC.

The chain is built from TRBV19 and TRBJ1-2, with a possible D match to TRBD1 (5 bases). Germline values: CDR1 LNHDA, CDR2 SQIVND (reference sequence). There are 14 residues in the CDR3. V was pared by 3 bases and J by 6 bases, with 14 bases between. Written as DNA, the CDR3 is TGTGCCAGTAGTATGGCAGGGAGGGATGATGGCTACACCTTC. This codes for CASSMAGRDDGYTF.

This clone came up once. The V call is TRBV5-6, the J call TRBJ1-2; possibly TRBD1 for D (6 bases). V was shortened by 4 bases and J by 3 bases, with 13 bases between the two germline ends. The CDR3 loop spans 14 amino acids. From germline, CDR1 is SGHDT and CDR2 YYEEEE. CDR3: CASSNGPGDYGYTF. DNA of the CDR3: TGTGCCAGCAGCAACGGGCCAGGGGACTATGGCTACACCTTC.

This chain joins TRBV29-1 and TRBJ1-1, with 8 bases matching TRBD1. The CDR3 runs 14 residues. With 7 bases clipped from V and 4 bases from J, the junction kept 11 bases outside the gene matches. The germline gives CDR1 SQVTM, CDR2 ANQGSEA. CDR3 coding DNA: TGCAGCGCCGACAGGGGCGGAGGGGGCACTGAAGCTTTCTTT. It encodes CSADRGGGGTEAFF.

The V call is TRBV9, the J call TRBJ1-3, with D hard to call. CDR1 SGDLS and CDR2 YYNGEE come from the germline V gene. This CDR3 has 14 residues. V dropped 0 bases and J dropped 3 bases, with 7 bases sitting between them. CDR3 sequence: CASSVGNVGNTIYF. DNA for the CDR3: TGTGCCAGCAGCGTAGGCAATGTTGGAAACACCATATATTTT.

J is TRBJ1-1 and V is TRBV19; 7 nucleotides line up with TRBD1. The J segment lost 1 base and the V segment lost 5 bases, leaving 4 bases of the junction unmatched. This CDR3 spans 14 amino acids. CDR1 LNHDA and CDR2 SQIVND come from the germline V gene (reference sequence). The CDR3 region has the DNA TGTGCCAGTAGTTCCCGGACAGGGAACACTGAAGCTTTCTTT. As protein: CASSSRTGNTEAFF.

The V call is TRBV18, the J call TRBJ1-4; D is ambiguous. Germline values: CDR1 KGHSH, CDR2 LQKENI. Trimming removed 2 bases at V and 8 bases at J, with 12 bases between. This CDR3 is 14 amino acids long. The CDR3: CASSPDSFREKLFF. The CDR3 region has the DNA TGTGCCAGCTCACCAGACTCATTTAGGGAAAAACTGTTTTTT.

This chain joins TRBV5-6 and TRBJ2-5, with D possibly being TRBD1 (6 bases). Germline V gene lookup returns CDR1 SGHDT and CDR2 YYEEEE. V was clipped by 2 bases and J by 12 bases, with 20 bases between them. The CDR3 has 14 residues. This CDR3 reads CASSFRDKGPEKYF. CDR3 nucleotides: TGTGCCAGCAGCTTCCGGGACAAGGGACCGGAGAAGTACTTC. Full variable domain (rest looked up from reference TRBV5-6 and TRBJ2-5): DAGVTQSPTHLIKTRGQQVTLRCSPKSGHDTVSWYQQALGQGPQFIFQYYEEEERQRGNFPDRFSGHQFPNYSSELNVNALLLGDSALYLCASSFRDKGPEKYFGPGTRLLVL.

The chain uses TRBV7-9 and TRBJ1-5; the D gene is possibly TRBD1 (5 bases). Germline V gene sequence: CDR1 SEHNR, CDR2 FQNEAQ (reference sequence). V was trimmed by 1 base and J by 0 bases, leaving 16 bases between them. The CDR3 has 18 residues. CDR3 protein: CASSLGGSGAYSNQPQHF. DNA for the CDR3: TGTGCCAGCAGCTTAGGGGGGTCAGGCGCTTATAGCAATCAGCCCCAGCATTTT.